Below are 3 T cell receptor beta chains sequenced from a single sample in a study of metastatic and nonmetastatic thyroid tumors. TCRdb ran MiXCR on the PCR reads. Among around 21,000 clones listed, more than 30% were seen once. Each patient went into thyroid surgery without having received any treatment. Sequenced sample: tumor tissue. The source of these receptors is a female donor with papillary thyroid cancer or a benign thyroid nodule (not recorded which). Some clones in this sample may be carry-over from other donors' samples.

V usage is TRBV20-1 and J usage is TRBJ1-1; D is undetermined. V was shortened by 1 base and J by 1 base, with 4 bases between the two germline ends. Germline assignment: CDR1 DFQATT and CDR2 SNEGSKA (reference sequence). This CDR3 comprises 12 residues. CDR3 DNA: TGCAGTGCTAGAGGGGGGAACACTGAAGCTTTCTTT. Its translation: CSARGGNTEAFF.

This clone was seen a few times. The CDR3 bases are TGTGCCAGCAGTAGTGTGGACTTTGGTACTGAAGCTTTCTTT. It codes for CASSSVDFGTEAFF. The rearrangement links TRBV6-1 to TRBJ1-1; D call uncertain. The CDR3 is 14 amino acids. The V and J ends lost 5 bases and 5 bases respectively, with 15 bases between them. Germline CDR1 and CDR2: MNHNS and SASEGT.

V gene TRBV20-1 combines with J gene TRBJ1-2; D ambiguous. The V gene lost 0 bases and the J gene lost 8 bases, with 16 bases spanning the gap. Germline CDR1 DFQATT, CDR2 SNEGSKA (reference sequence). The CDR3 runs to 14 residues. CDR3 sequence reads: CSAREGLKAGGYTF. The DNA of the CDR3 is TGCAGTGCTAGAGAGGGCCTAAAGGCGGGGGGCTACACCTTC.